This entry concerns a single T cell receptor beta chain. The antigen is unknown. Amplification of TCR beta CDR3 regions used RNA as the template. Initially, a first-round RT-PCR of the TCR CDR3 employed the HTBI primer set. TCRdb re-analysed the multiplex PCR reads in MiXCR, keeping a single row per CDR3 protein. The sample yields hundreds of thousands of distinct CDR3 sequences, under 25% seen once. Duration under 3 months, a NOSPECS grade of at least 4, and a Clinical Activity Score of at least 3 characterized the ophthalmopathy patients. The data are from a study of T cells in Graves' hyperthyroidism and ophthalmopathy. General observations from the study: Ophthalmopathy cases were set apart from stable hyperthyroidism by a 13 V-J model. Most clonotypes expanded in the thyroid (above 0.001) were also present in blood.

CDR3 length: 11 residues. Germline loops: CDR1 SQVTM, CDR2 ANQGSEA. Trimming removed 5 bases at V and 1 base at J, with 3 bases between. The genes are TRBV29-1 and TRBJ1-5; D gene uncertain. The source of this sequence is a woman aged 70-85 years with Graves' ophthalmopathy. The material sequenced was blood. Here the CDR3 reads CSVKSNQPQHF. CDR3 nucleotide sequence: TGCAGCGTTAAGAGCAATCAGCCCCAGCATTTT.